This is a list of T cell receptor beta chains from one sample in a study of OX40 agonist ivuxolimab in advanced cancers. The method was immunoSEQ multiplex PCR; TCRdb's version includes in-frame clones alone and lacks a portion of them. The data show some 67,000 clones, more than 70% seen once. The sequencing here drew on CD4+ or CD8+ T cells sorted from blood, taken in a trial of the OX40 agonist ivuxolimab. The receptors were sampled from an adult with an advanced solid tumor such as melanoma, head and neck, liver or kidney cancer. The CDR3 runs from the conserved cysteine through the conserved F or W. The order of the fields is CDR3 DNA, CDR3 protein, V gene, clone size, J gene, D gene. D genes are given only for firm matches. The size entry is marked missing in some rows and otherwise reads once, few, many or a size class.

CDR3nt: TGTGCCAGCAGTATCGAGGAGAACGCTGAAGCTTTCTTT; CDR3aa: CASSIEENAEAFF; v_gene: TRBV6-4; abundance: -; j_gene: TRBJ1-1; d_gene: -
CDR3nt: TGTGCCAGTAGTATCGGACTAGCGGGATCTTACAATGAGCAGTTCTTC; CDR3aa: CASSIGLAGSYNEQFF; v_gene: TRBV19; abundance: once; j_gene: TRBJ2-1; d_gene: TRBD2
CDR3nt: TGTGCCAGTAGTATGGTTGGAAACACCATATATTTT; CDR3aa: CASSMVGNTIYF; v_gene: TRBV19; abundance: -; j_gene: TRBJ1-3; d_gene: -
CDR3nt: TGCGCCAGCAGCCAAGCGTCCTTGGTAGTTGCCTCATCGGAGCAGTACTTC; CDR3aa: CASSQASLVVASSEQYF; v_gene: TRBV4-1; abundance: -; j_gene: TRBJ2-7; d_gene: -
CDR3nt: TGTGCCAGCAGTGACCCGACAGGGGGCCACTATGGCTACACCTTC; CDR3aa: CASSDPTGGHYGYTF; v_gene: TRBV25-1; abundance: few; j_gene: TRBJ1-2; d_gene: TRBD1
CDR3nt: TGTGCCAGCAGCTTGAAGCTAGCGGGGTACAATGAGCAGTTCTTC; CDR3aa: CASSLKLAGYNEQFF; v_gene: TRBV5-6; abundance: -; j_gene: TRBJ2-1; d_gene: TRBD2
CDR3nt: TGTGCCAGTAGTATAAGGGGACGGATCCTAGGGGAGCTGTTTTTT; CDR3aa: CASSIRGRILGELFF; v_gene: TRBV19; abundance: -; j_gene: TRBJ2-2; d_gene: -
CDR3nt: TGTGCCAGCAATTTAGGACTAGCGGACTACAATGAGCAGTTCTTC; CDR3aa: CASNLGLADYNEQFF; v_gene: TRBV2; abundance: -; j_gene: TRBJ2-1; d_gene: TRBD2
CDR3nt: TGTGCCAGCAGCCGGGTAGACGCAGGGACCCAGTACTTC; CDR3aa: CASSRVDAGTQYF; v_gene: TRBV11-2; abundance: few; j_gene: TRBJ2-5; d_gene: -
CDR3nt: TGCAGCGCTGCCGGGACTAGCGGGAGAAATGAGCAGTTCTTC; CDR3aa: CSAAGTSGRNEQFF; v_gene: TRBV29-1; abundance: -; j_gene: TRBJ2-1; d_gene: TRBD2
CDR3nt: TGCAGCGTTCTAGCGGGAGGGCCAGCTGACGAGCAGTACTTC; CDR3aa: CSVLAGGPADEQYF; v_gene: TRBV29-1; abundance: few; j_gene: TRBJ2-7; d_gene: TRBD2
CDR3nt: TGTGCCAGTAGGAGGGACACCGGCTATGGCTACACCTTC; CDR3aa: CASRRDTGYGYTF; v_gene: TRBV19; abundance: -; j_gene: TRBJ1-2; d_gene: -
CDR3nt: TGTGCCAGTAGTCTGGGACAGGGGGGACATGAAAAACTGTTTTTT; CDR3aa: CASSLGQGGHEKLFF; v_gene: TRBV19; abundance: -; j_gene: TRBJ1-4; d_gene: TRBD1
CDR3nt: TGTGCCAGCAGCCAACGGGGGAGCGGGACAGGGGGTTATGGGGAGACCCAGTACTTC; CDR3aa: CASSQRGSGTGGYGETQYF; v_gene: TRBV4-2; abundance: -; j_gene: TRBJ2-5; d_gene: TRBD1
CDR3nt: TGCGCCAGCAGTCAAAAGGAATGCGGGAGGGCCACAGATGAGCAGTTCTTC; CDR3aa: CASSQKECGRATDEQFF; v_gene: TRBV23-1; abundance: -; j_gene: TRBJ2-1; d_gene: TRBD2
CDR3nt: TGTGCCAGCGGAGGCAGGCGGGGAACCTCTGGGGCCAACGTCCTGACTTTC; CDR3aa: CASGGRRGTSGANVLTF; v_gene: TRBV2; abundance: -; j_gene: TRBJ2-6; d_gene: -
CDR3nt: TGCGCCAGCAGCTCCAGGGGGGGACAGGACCTCTATGGCTACACCTTC; CDR3aa: CASSSRGGQDLYGYTF; v_gene: TRBV5-1; abundance: -; j_gene: TRBJ1-2; d_gene: TRBD1
CDR3nt: TGTGCCAGCAGCTCGGGACCCTTCCAGGGCAATGAGCAGTTCTTC; CDR3aa: CASSSGPFQGNEQFF; v_gene: TRBV11-3; abundance: -; j_gene: TRBJ2-1; d_gene: -
CDR3nt: TGTGCCAGCAGTCCCGGAGACAGGGAAGGCTACACCTTC; CDR3aa: CASSPGDREGYTF; v_gene: TRBV28; abundance: -; j_gene: TRBJ1-2; d_gene: TRBD1
CDR3nt: TGTGCCAGCCGGGCCAATAGCAATCAGCCCCAGCATTTT; CDR3aa: CASRANSNQPQHF; v_gene: TRBV2; abundance: -; j_gene: TRBJ1-5; d_gene: -
CDR3nt: TGTGCCAGCAGCTTGAGGACAGATACGCAGTATTTT; CDR3aa: CASSLRTDTQYF; v_gene: TRBV11-3; abundance: -; j_gene: TRBJ2-3; d_gene: -
CDR3nt: TGTGCCATCAGTGCCCTGGGACTAGCGGAATACAATGAGCAGTTCTTC; CDR3aa: CAISALGLAEYNEQFF; v_gene: TRBV10-3; abundance: -; j_gene: TRBJ2-1; d_gene: TRBD2
CDR3nt: TGTGCCAGCAGCGCTTCCGGGACGGGAGATGGCTACACCTTC; CDR3aa: CASSASGTGDGYTF; v_gene: TRBV9; abundance: -; j_gene: TRBJ1-2; d_gene: -
CDR3nt: TGTGCCAGCAGTGTTTCATCCGGGACAGGGGGCCTCGTTGGGCAGTTCTTC; CDR3aa: CASSVSSGTGGLVGQFF; v_gene: TRBV6-1; abundance: -; j_gene: TRBJ2-1; d_gene: TRBD1
CDR3nt: TGCAGCGTTGTAAGGACTAGCGGGAGTGGTAGTGAGCAGTTCTTC; CDR3aa: CSVVRTSGSGSEQFF; v_gene: TRBV29-1; abundance: -; j_gene: TRBJ2-1; d_gene: TRBD2
CDR3nt: TGTGCCAGCGAGGGGACAGGGGGCTACGAGCAGTACTTC; CDR3aa: CASEGTGGYEQYF; v_gene: TRBV5-4; abundance: -; j_gene: TRBJ2-7; d_gene: TRBD1
CDR3nt: TGTGCCAGCAGTGAACAGGGGGCATCACCCCTCCACTTT; CDR3aa: CASSEQGASPLHF; v_gene: TRBV6-1; abundance: -; j_gene: TRBJ1-6; d_gene: TRBD1
CDR3nt: TGCGCCAGCAGCCAAAATCCTGGCGGGTCCTACGAGCAGTACTTC; CDR3aa: CASSQNPGGSYEQYF; v_gene: TRBV4-3; abundance: -; j_gene: TRBJ2-7; d_gene: -
CDR3nt: TGTGCCAGCAGCTTCGGGAGGGCCTATTCCGAGCAGTACTTC; CDR3aa: CASSFGRAYSEQYF; v_gene: TRBV7-9; abundance: -; j_gene: TRBJ2-7; d_gene: TRBD2
CDR3nt: TGCGCCAGCAGCCACCTCCCGGGCGGCTCGAACACCGGGGAGCTGTTTTTT; CDR3aa: CASSHLPGGSNTGELFF; v_gene: TRBV4-3; abundance: -; j_gene: TRBJ2-2; d_gene: -
CDR3nt: TGTGCCAGCAGTGAATCACAGGGGGTCGGGGCGCAGTATTTT; CDR3aa: CASSESQGVGAQYF; v_gene: TRBV6-1; abundance: -; j_gene: TRBJ2-3; d_gene: TRBD1
CDR3nt: TGTGCCAGTAGTTCACAGGGAAGGAACTATGGCTACACCTTC; CDR3aa: CASSSQGRNYGYTF; v_gene: TRBV19; abundance: -; j_gene: TRBJ1-2; d_gene: -
CDR3nt: TGTGCCAGCAGCTTTACTAGCAGGAACGAGCAGTACTTC; CDR3aa: CASSFTSRNEQYF; v_gene: TRBV7-8; abundance: -; j_gene: TRBJ2-7; d_gene: -
CDR3nt: TGTGCCAGCAGTTTAAATGACTATGGCTACACCTTC; CDR3aa: CASSLNDYGYTF; v_gene: TRBV28; abundance: once; j_gene: TRBJ1-2; d_gene: -
CDR3nt: TGTGCCAGCAGCTTAAGGACTAGCGGGAGTTGGATTTACGAGCAGTACTTC; CDR3aa: CASSLRTSGSWIYEQYF; v_gene: TRBV7-9; abundance: -; j_gene: TRBJ2-7; d_gene: TRBD2
CDR3nt: TGTGCCAGTGAACGACAGGGAATAAGGAATGGCTACACCTTC; CDR3aa: CASERQGIRNGYTF; v_gene: TRBV28; abundance: few; j_gene: TRBJ1-2; d_gene: TRBD1
CDR3nt: TGTGCCAGCAGTCAACAGGGCACTGAAGCTTTCTTT; CDR3aa: CASSQQGTEAFF; v_gene: TRBV25-1; abundance: -; j_gene: TRBJ1-1; d_gene: -
CDR3nt: TGTGCCACCAGCAGAGGGGGGACAGATGAAAAACTGTTTTTT; CDR3aa: CATSRGGTDEKLFF; v_gene: TRBV15; abundance: -; j_gene: TRBJ1-4; d_gene: TRBD1
CDR3nt: TGCGCCAGCAGCCAGGCGGGGCCTAGCACAGATACGCAGTATTTT; CDR3aa: CASSQAGPSTDTQYF; v_gene: TRBV4-1; abundance: -; j_gene: TRBJ2-3; d_gene: -
CDR3nt: TGTGCCAGCAGCCAAGCTTGGGGGCGGACAGGGGGCCCCGGGGAGCTGTTTTTT; CDR3aa: CASSQAWGRTGGPGELFF; v_gene: TRBV14; abundance: -; j_gene: TRBJ2-2; d_gene: TRBD1
CDR3nt: TGTGCCAGCAGCTTAGGCCTGACTAGAGGGACCTACAATGAGCAGTTCTTC; CDR3aa: CASSLGLTRGTYNEQFF; v_gene: TRBV7-9; abundance: -; j_gene: TRBJ2-1; d_gene: -
CDR3nt: TGTGCCAGCAGCCGAACGACACTAGCCTATGGCTACACCTTC; CDR3aa: CASSRTTLAYGYTF; v_gene: TRBV14; abundance: few; j_gene: TRBJ1-2; d_gene: -
CDR3nt: TGTGCCAGCAGTCAGCGGATAGAGGGGGAGACCCAGTACTTC; CDR3aa: CASSQRIEGETQYF; v_gene: TRBV7-9; abundance: -; j_gene: TRBJ2-5; d_gene: -
CDR3nt: TGTGCCAGCATTCTTTGGGGGGCACCCAATGAAAAACTGTTTTTT; CDR3aa: CASILWGAPNEKLFF; v_gene: TRBV7-9; abundance: -; j_gene: TRBJ1-4; d_gene: -
CDR3nt: TGTGCCAGCAGTGAATTTTTGAGAGATACGCAGTATTTT; CDR3aa: CASSEFLRDTQYF; v_gene: TRBV25-1; abundance: once; j_gene: TRBJ2-3; d_gene: -
CDR3nt: TGTGCCAGCAGCGTTTGGGAGGGGTCAGATACGCAGTATTTT; CDR3aa: CASSVWEGSDTQYF; v_gene: TRBV9; abundance: -; j_gene: TRBJ2-3; d_gene: TRBD2
CDR3nt: TGCGCCAGCAGCTTGGTCCCAGGAACCACTGGGGCCAACGTCCTGACTTTC; CDR3aa: CASSLVPGTTGANVLTF; v_gene: TRBV5-1; abundance: -; j_gene: TRBJ2-6; d_gene: -
CDR3nt: TGTGCCAGTACTCCGACAGACCAGGGGAGGCCCCAGCATTTT; CDR3aa: CASTPTDQGRPQHF; v_gene: TRBV19; abundance: -; j_gene: TRBJ1-5; d_gene: -
CDR3nt: TGTGCCAGCAAGGTAGGCTCATACAATGAGCAGTTCTTC; CDR3aa: CASKVGSYNEQFF; v_gene: TRBV2; abundance: -; j_gene: TRBJ2-1; d_gene: -
CDR3nt: TGTGCCAGCAGCCCCTCACAGGGAATAATGAACACTGAAGCTTTCTTT; CDR3aa: CASSPSQGIMNTEAFF; v_gene: TRBV14; abundance: -; j_gene: TRBJ1-1; d_gene: -
CDR3nt: TGTGCCAGCAGCTTAGGGACGACTGCTATGAACACTGAAGCTTTCTTT; CDR3aa: CASSLGTTAMNTEAFF; v_gene: TRBV7-8; abundance: -; j_gene: TRBJ1-1; d_gene: -
CDR3nt: TGTGCCATCAGTGGTCTGGTGGGCTATGGCTACACCTTC; CDR3aa: CAISGLVGYGYTF; v_gene: TRBV10-3; abundance: -; j_gene: TRBJ1-2; d_gene: -
CDR3nt: TGTGCCACCGAGATAAACTACGAGCAGTACTTC; CDR3aa: CATEINYEQYF; v_gene: TRBV28; abundance: -; j_gene: TRBJ2-7; d_gene: -
CDR3nt: TGTGCCAGCTCACCGGGACTAGCGGGAGACCTAAGTCTCGCAGATACGCAGTATTTT; CDR3aa: CASSPGLAGDLSLADTQYF; v_gene: TRBV18; abundance: -; j_gene: TRBJ2-3; d_gene: TRBD2
CDR3nt: TGTGCCAGCAGTTCCCAAAAGCCCCAGCATTTT; CDR3aa: CASSSQKPQHF; v_gene: TRBV27; abundance: -; j_gene: TRBJ1-5; d_gene: -
CDR3nt: TGTGCCAGCGAATCTAGCGGGAGCAGCGATGAGCAGTTCTTC; CDR3aa: CASESSGSSDEQFF; v_gene: TRBV28; abundance: -; j_gene: TRBJ2-1; d_gene: TRBD2
CDR3nt: TGTGCCAGCAGTTACTCGATCATCTCTGGAAACACCATATATTTT; CDR3aa: CASSYSIISGNTIYF; v_gene: TRBV6-5; abundance: -; j_gene: TRBJ1-3; d_gene: -
CDR3nt: TGTGCCAGCAGCGATTCTAGCGGGAAAACCTACGAGCAGTACTTC; CDR3aa: CASSDSSGKTYEQYF; v_gene: TRBV6-6; abundance: -; j_gene: TRBJ2-7; d_gene: TRBD2
CDR3nt: TGTGCCAGCAGCAAAGTTACCGGGACAGGGGTAAACATTCAGTACTTC; CDR3aa: CASSKVTGTGVNIQYF; v_gene: TRBV21-1; abundance: -; j_gene: TRBJ2-4; d_gene: -